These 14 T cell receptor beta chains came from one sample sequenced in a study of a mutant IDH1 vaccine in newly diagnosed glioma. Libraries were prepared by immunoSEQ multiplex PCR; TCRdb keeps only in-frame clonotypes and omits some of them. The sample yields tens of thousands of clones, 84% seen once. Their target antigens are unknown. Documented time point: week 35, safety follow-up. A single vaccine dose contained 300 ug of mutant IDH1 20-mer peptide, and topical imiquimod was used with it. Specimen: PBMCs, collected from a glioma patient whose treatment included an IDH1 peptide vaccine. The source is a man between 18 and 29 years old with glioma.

CDR3 residues: CASSPGTGFTEAFF. The CDR3 DNA sequence: TGTGCCAGCAGCCCGGGGACAGGCTTTACTGAAGCTTTCTTT. This rearrangement joins TRBV7-2 to TRBJ1-1; 8 positions agree with TRBD1. Germline V gene data show CDR1 as SGHTA and CDR2 as FQGNSA. V lost 5 bases to trimming and J lost 5 bases; unmatched junction nucleotides: 7. The CDR3 loop spans 14 amino acids.

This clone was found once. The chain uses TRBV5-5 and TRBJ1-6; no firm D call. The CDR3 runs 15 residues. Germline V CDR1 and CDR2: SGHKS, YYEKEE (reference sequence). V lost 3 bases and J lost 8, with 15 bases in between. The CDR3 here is CASSSGRPGDSPLHF. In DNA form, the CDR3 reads TGTGCCAGCAGCTCGGGTAGGCCGGGTGATTCACCCCTCCACTTT.

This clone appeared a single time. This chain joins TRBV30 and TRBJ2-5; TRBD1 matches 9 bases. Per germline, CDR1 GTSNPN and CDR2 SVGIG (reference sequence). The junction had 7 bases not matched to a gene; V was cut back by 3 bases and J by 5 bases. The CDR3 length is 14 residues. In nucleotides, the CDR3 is TGTGCCTGGAGGGGTCTTGACAGGGGGGAGACCCAGTACTTC. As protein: CAWRGLDRGETQYF.

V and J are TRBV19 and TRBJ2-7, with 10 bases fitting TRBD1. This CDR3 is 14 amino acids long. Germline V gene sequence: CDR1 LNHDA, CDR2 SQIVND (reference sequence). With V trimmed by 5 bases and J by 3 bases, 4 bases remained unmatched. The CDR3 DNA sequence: TGTGCCAGTAGTGGACAGGGGGGTGGCTACGAGCAGTACTTC. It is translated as CASSGQGGGYEQYF.

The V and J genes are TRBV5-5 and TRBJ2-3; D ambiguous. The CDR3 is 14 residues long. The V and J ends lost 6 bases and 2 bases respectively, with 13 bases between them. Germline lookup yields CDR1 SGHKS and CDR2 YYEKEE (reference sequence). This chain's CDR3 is CASTIGDYTDTQYF. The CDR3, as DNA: TGTGCCAGCACCATTGGGGATTACACAGATACGCAGTATTTT.

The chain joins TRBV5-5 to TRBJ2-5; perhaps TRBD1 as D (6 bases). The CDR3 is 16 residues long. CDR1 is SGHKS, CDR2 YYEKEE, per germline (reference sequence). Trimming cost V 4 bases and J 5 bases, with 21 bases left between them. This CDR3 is CASSAGTRPVGETQYF. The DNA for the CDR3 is TGTGCCAGCAGCGCTGGGACAAGGCCGGTTGGGGAGACCCAGTACTTC. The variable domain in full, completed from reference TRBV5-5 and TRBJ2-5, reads DAGVTQSPTHLIKTRGQQVTLRCSPISGHKSVSWYQQVLGQGPQFIFQYYEKEERGRGNFPDRFSARQFPNYSSELNVNALLLGDSALYLCASSAGTRPVGETQYFGPGTRLLVL.

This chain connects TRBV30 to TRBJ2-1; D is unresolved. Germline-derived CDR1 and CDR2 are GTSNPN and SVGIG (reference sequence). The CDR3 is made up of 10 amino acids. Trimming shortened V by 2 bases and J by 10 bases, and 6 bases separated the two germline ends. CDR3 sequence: CAWSRKEQFF. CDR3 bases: TGTGCCTGGAGTAGGAAAGAGCAGTTCTTC.

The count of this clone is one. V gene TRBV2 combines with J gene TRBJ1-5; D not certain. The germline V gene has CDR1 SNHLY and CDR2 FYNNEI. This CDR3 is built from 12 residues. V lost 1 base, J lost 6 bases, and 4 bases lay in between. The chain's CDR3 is CASSEGGQPQHF. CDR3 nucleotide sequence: TGTGCCAGCAGTGAAGGGGGTCAGCCCCAGCATTTT.

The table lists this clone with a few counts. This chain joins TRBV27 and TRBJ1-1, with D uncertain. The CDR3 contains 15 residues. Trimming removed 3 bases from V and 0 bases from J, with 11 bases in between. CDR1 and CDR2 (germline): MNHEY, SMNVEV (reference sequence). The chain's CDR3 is CASSFNSLLNTEAFF. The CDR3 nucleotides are TGTGCCAGCAGTTTTAATTCTCTCTTGAACACTGAAGCTTTCTTT.

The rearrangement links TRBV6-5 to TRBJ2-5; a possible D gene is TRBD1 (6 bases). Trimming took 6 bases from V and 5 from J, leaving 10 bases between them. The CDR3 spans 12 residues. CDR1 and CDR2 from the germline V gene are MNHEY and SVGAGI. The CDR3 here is CASRQGRETQYF. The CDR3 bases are TGTGCCAGCAGACAGGGAAGGGAGACCCAGTACTTC.

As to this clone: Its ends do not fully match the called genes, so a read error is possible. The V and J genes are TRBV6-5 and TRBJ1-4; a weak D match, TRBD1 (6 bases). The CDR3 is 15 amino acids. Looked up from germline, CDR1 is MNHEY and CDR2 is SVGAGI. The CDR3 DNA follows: TGTGCCAGCAGTTACTCAGGGACAACGAATGAAAAACTGTTTTTT. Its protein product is CASSYSGTTNEKLFF.

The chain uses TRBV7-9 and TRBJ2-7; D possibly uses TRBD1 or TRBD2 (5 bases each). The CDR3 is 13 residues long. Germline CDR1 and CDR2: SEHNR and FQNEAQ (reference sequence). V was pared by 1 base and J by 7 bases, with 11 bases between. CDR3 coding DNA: TGTGCCAGCAGCTTAGGGGGGATAGGGGAGCAGTACTTC. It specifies CASSLGGIGEQYF. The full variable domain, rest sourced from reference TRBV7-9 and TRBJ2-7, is DTGVSQNPRHKITKRGQNVTFRCDPISEHNRLYWYRQTLGQGPEFLTYFQNEAQLEKSRLLSDRFSAERPKGSFSTLEIQRTEQGDSAMYLCASSLGGIGEQYFGPGTRLTVT.

DNA of the CDR3: TGTGCCTGGAGTCCGGGGTCAGGAAGGGGTAGTCAGCCCCAGCATTTT. It is translated as CAWSPGSGRGSQPQHF. The rearrangement uses TRBV30 and TRBJ1-5; a possible D gene is TRBD1 (5 bases). V was trimmed by 2 bases and J by 6 bases, leaving 20 bases between them. The CDR3 totals 16 residues. Germline-derived CDR1 and CDR2 are GTSNPN and SVGIG (reference sequence).

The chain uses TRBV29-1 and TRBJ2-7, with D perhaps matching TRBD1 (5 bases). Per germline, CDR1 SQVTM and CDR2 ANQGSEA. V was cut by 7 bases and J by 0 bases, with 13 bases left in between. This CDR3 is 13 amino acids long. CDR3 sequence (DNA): TGCAGCGCCCGACAGCTTAGCTCCTACGAGCAGTACTTC. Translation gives CSARQLSSYEQYF.